These 8 T cell receptor beta chains originate from one sample sequenced in a study of T cells in Graves' hyperthyroidism and ophthalmopathy. RNA transcripts served as the template for amplifying TCR beta CDR3 regions. First-round RT-PCR with HTBI primers amplified the TCR CDR3 region. TCRdb processed the multiplex PCR reads anew with MiXCR; each CDR3 protein has one entry. The table lists hundreds of thousands of distinct CDR3 sequences, around 15% of them singletons. The material sequenced was blood. Source of these receptors: a woman under 30 with Graves' hyperthyroidism.

This clonotype was seen repeatedly, ten times or more. This chain joins TRBV6-2 or TRBV6-3 and TRBJ2-7; D remains unclear. V shed 3 bases and J shed 0 bases, with 15 bases lying between them. This CDR3 spans 16 amino acids. Germline V lookup: CDR1 MNHEY, CDR2 SVGEGT. As DNA, the CDR3 is TGTGCCAGCAGTTATGGCGTGGCTGCGAGCTCCTACGAGCAGTACTTC. Encoded protein: CASSYGVAASSYEQYF.

The chain is built from TRBV6-1 and TRBJ2-4, with 7 nucleotides matching TRBD1. This CDR3 has 19 amino acids. V was pared by 5 bases and J by 0 bases, with 16 bases of the junction left unmatched. Germline CDR1 reads MNHNS; CDR2 reads SASEGT. CDR3 residues: CASSNQQGWALLAKNIQYF. Here the CDR3 DNA reads TGTGCCAGCAGTAACCAACAGGGGTGGGCACTACTAGCCAAAAACATTCAGTACTTC.

This clonotype has ten or more counts. The chain links TRBV28 to TRBJ2-7, with 7 bases identical to TRBD2. The CDR3 is 14 residues long. After removal of 7 bases from V and 6 bases from J, the junction contained 12 bases not matched to a gene. The V gene's germline CDR1 is MDHEN and CDR2 SYDVKM. The CDR3 nucleotides are TGTGCCAGCACTCTGGCGGCGGGAGTCGGCGAGCAGTACTTC. It yields the protein CASTLAAGVGEQYF.

This chain connects TRBV14 to TRBJ2-5, with TRBD2 matching over 8 bases. Per the germline V gene, CDR1 is SGHDN and CDR2 is FVKESK. The ends lost 4 bases at V and 7 bases at J; junction bases unmatched: 11. The CDR3 contains 15 residues. CDR3 amino acids: CASSPPGGPRGTQYF. In DNA form, the CDR3 reads TGTGCCAGCAGCCCCCCGGGGGGGCCTCGGGGGACCCAGTACTTC.

The table lists this clonotype with many counts. The chain uses TRBV28 and TRBJ1-2, with TRBD1 as a possible D gene (5 bases). Germline values: CDR1 MDHEN, CDR2 SYDVKM. Between the trimmed V and J ends, which lost 5 bases and 7 bases, there was a span of 8 bases. The CDR3 extends over 11 amino acids. The DNA of the CDR3 is TGTGCCAGCAGTCAAGACAGTGGCTACACCTTC. It translates to CASSQDSGYTF.

This chain links TRBV6-2 or TRBV6-3 with TRBJ1-2; tentative D call: TRBD1 (5 bases). V was cut by 6 bases and J by 2 bases, with 13 bases left in between. The CDR3 spans 14 residues. The germline gives CDR1 MNHEY, CDR2 SVGEGT. Written as DNA, the CDR3 is TGTGCCAGCAGGCACAGGTCTACAAACTATGGCTACACCTTC. Translated, it gives CASRHRSTNYGYTF.

This clonotype was seen ten or more times. This rearrangement joins TRBV7-2 to TRBJ2-5, with 12 bases identical to TRBD2. Trimming cost V 4 bases and J 4 bases; bases outside gene matches: 4. The CDR3 totals 15 residues. Germline V gene data show CDR1 as SGHTA and CDR2 as FQGNSA. CDR3 DNA: TGTGCCAGCAGCTCGAAACTAGCGGGAGGAGAGACCCAGTACTTC. This codes for CASSSKLAGGETQYF.

This clonotype has only a few counts. The V call is TRBV29-1, the J call TRBJ2-3, with D unclear. The V and J ends lost 2 bases and 3 bases respectively, with 3 bases between them. The CDR3 has 11 amino acids. Germline-derived CDR1 and CDR2 are SQVTM and ANQGSEA. The CDR3 is CSVERTDTQYF. For the CDR3, the DNA is TGCAGCGTTGAAAGGACAGATACGCAGTATTTT.